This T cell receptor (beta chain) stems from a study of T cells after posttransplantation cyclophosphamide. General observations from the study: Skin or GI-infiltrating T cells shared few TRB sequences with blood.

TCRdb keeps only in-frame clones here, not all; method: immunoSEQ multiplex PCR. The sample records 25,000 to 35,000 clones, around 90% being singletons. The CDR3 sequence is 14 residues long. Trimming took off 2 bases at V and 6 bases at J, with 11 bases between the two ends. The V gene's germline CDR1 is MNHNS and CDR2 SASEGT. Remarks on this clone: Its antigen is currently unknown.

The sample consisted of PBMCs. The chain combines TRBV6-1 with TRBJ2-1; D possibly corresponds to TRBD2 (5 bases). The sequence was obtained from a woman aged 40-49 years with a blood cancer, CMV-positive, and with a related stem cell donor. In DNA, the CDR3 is TGTGCCAGCAGTGAACGGGGAGCGGTCAATGAGCAGTTCTTC. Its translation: CASSERGAVNEQFF.